Here is one T cell receptor (beta chain) with its context. The antigen is unknown. The sample belongs to a study of T cell responses to AZD1222 COVID-19 vaccine. Study overall: Second-dose schedules of about 4 or about 12 weeks were combined. Study-wide results and caveats: The study identified only 6 or 7 AZD1222 recipients as seropositive at baseline. An increase in Spike-specific TCR breadth and depth was observed after two AZD1222 doses. Donors were chiefly white British, with a greater number of females, and clonal diversity was perhaps underestimated.

Clones were sequenced by immunoSEQ multiplex PCR, and TCRdb holds only the in-frame ones, with some missing. The table has some 180,000 clones, around nine tenths seen once. This CDR3 is 14 amino acids long. Germline V gene data show CDR1 as MNHEY and CDR2 as SVGAGI. V was trimmed by 3 bases and J by 4 bases, leaving 10 bases between them. The receptor comes from an adult in good health. The specimen comprised peripheral blood, sampled on day 0 of AZD1222 vaccination. V gene TRBV6-5 combines with J gene TRBJ1-3, with a possible D match to TRBD1 (6 bases). CDR3 protein: CASSYQQGGNTIYF. CDR3 nucleotides: TGTGCCAGCAGTTATCAACAGGGAGGAAACACCATATATTTT.